Listed here are 28 T cell receptor beta chains from one sample, sequenced in a study of long-term antiretroviral therapy in people with HIV. Running of the v3.0 immunoSEQ assay took place at survey level. The protocol was immunoSEQ multiplex PCR, while the TCRdb copy is restricted to in-frame clones and leaves out a portion. The sample includes more than 12,000 clones, 75% to 85% seen only once; the top ten take about 21%. The sample consisted of unsorted PBMCs, taken 1.3 years before starting antiretroviral therapy. The receptors derive from a man aged 40-55 years with HIV.

The V and J genes are TRBV5-1 and TRBJ2-7; D might be TRBD2 (5 bases). Germline V lookup: CDR1 SGHRS, CDR2 YFSETQ. This CDR3 is 12 amino acids long. V lost 2 bases to trimming and J lost 6 bases, with 9 bases between them. The chain's CDR3 is CASSFSGSEQYF. The CDR3 DNA reads TGCGCCAGCAGCTTCTCGGGGAGCGAGCAGTACTTC.

The gene calls are TRBV7-9 and TRBJ2-2; 9 bases fit TRBD1. CDR1 and CDR2 from the germline V gene are SEHNR and FQNEAQ (reference sequence). The V segment lost 5 bases and the J segment 5 bases; nucleotides outside the gene matches: 6. The CDR3 consists of 15 residues. As DNA, the CDR3 is TGTGCCAGCAGCGTGACCGGGACAGGGACCGGGGAGCTGTTTTTT. As protein: CASSVTGTGTGELFF.

V gene TRBV18 combines with J gene TRBJ1-3; D possibly corresponds to TRBD1 (6 bases). CDR1 and CDR2 (germline): KGHSH, LQKENI. CDR3 length: 15 residues. V was shortened by 5 bases and J by 8 bases, with 19 bases between the two germline ends. CDR3 protein: CASSTYRDPGDTIYF. CDR3 coding DNA: TGTGCCAGCTCAACCTACAGGGACCCCGGGGACACCATATATTTT. Looking up the rest from reference TRBV18 and TRBJ1-3 gives the full variable domain: NAGVMQNPRHLVRRRGQEARLRCSPMKGHSHVYWYRQLPEEGLKFMVYLQKENIIDESGMPKERFSAEFPKEGPSILRIQQVVRGDSAAYFCASSTYRDPGDTIYFGEGSWLTVV.

The chain couples TRBV6-6 to TRBJ1-6; D is unclear. The CDR3 sequence is 15 residues long. Deletions cut 4 bases from V and 0 bases from J, with 7 bases between. The germline gives CDR1 MNHNY, CDR2 SVGAGI (reference sequence). The CDR3 DNA is TGTGCCAGCAGTTGGGAAAGCTCCTATAATTCACCCCTCCACTTT. Translating gives CASSWESSYNSPLHF.

The rearrangement links TRBV5-1 to TRBJ2-3; 9 bases align to TRBD2. Germline trimming cut 0 bases from V and 1 base from J; bases unmatched to any gene: 6. CDR1 SGHRS and CDR2 YFSETQ come from the germline V gene. The CDR3 contains 17 residues. DNA of the CDR3: TGCGCCAGCAGCTTGGGAGCGGGGGGATGGGGCACAGATACGCAGTATTTT. It is translated as CASSLGAGGWGTDTQYF.

V gene TRBV2 combines with J gene TRBJ1-4, with 8 bases fitting TRBD1. This CDR3 has 14 residues. V gave up 5 bases and J gave up 6 bases; unmatched junction bases: 5. The germline CDR1 and CDR2 sequences are SNHLY and FYNNEI. The CDR3 DNA follows: TGTGCCAGCAGTCAAGGACAGGGTGATGAAAAACTGTTTTTT. Translating gives CASSQGQGDEKLFF.

This rearrangement joins TRBV6-4 to TRBJ1-5; 7 nucleotides agree with TRBD1. In germline, CDR1 is MRHNA, CDR2 SNTAGT. V was pared by 4 bases and J by 7 bases, with 13 bases of the junction left unmatched. The CDR3 has 16 residues. Written as DNA, the CDR3 is TGTGCCAGCAGTGGAGCCGGGACAGTATTGGACCAGCCCCAGCATTTT. Its translation is CASSGAGTVLDQPQHF.

The chain uses TRBV7-9 and TRBJ2-3, with 8 bases lining up with TRBD2. Germline V gene data show CDR1 as SEHNR and CDR2 as FQNEAQ (reference sequence). Trimming took 3 bases from V and 3 from J; bases not matched to a gene: 5. The CDR3 totals 15 residues. CDR3 sequence reads: CASSFGGARTDTQYF. The CDR3 DNA sequence: TGTGCCAGCAGCTTCGGGGGGGCAAGGACAGATACGCAGTATTTT.

This sequence joins TRBV12-5 and TRBJ2-2, with 11 bases that match TRBD2. Germline V gives CDR1 LGHNT, CDR2 FRNRAP. Trimming at V came to 7 bases and at J to 7 bases, leaving 8 bases not matched to a gene. This CDR3 is 15 amino acids long. CDR3 loop: CASALAGGPDGELFF. The DNA of the CDR3 is TGTGCTAGTGCCTTAGCGGGGGGGCCCGACGGGGAGCTGTTTTTT.

The genes are TRBV7-3 and TRBJ2-3; 9 nucleotides line up with TRBD2. This CDR3 has 16 residues. With 1 base clipped from V and 5 bases from J, the junction kept 7 bases outside the gene matches. Germline V gives CDR1 SGHTA, CDR2 FQGTGA. The CDR3 is CASSLNQRGDKDTQYF. The CDR3 DNA reads TGTGCCAGCAGCTTAAACCAGCGGGGGGACAAAGATACGCAGTATTTT.

Points on this clone: The missing conserved phenylalanine or tryptophan at the end of this CDR3 makes a read error likely. V usage is TRBV7-9 and J usage is TRBJ1-6; D is unresolved. The CDR3 is made up of 15 amino acids. V lost 2 bases, J lost 2 bases, and 7 bases lay in between. Per germline, CDR1 SEHNR and CDR2 FQNEAQ (reference sequence). The DNA of the CDR3 is TGTGCCAGCAGCTTAAGGGAGCCCTATAATTCACCCCTCCACCTT. Protein product: CASSLREPYNSPLHL.

The chain employs TRBV5-6 and TRBJ1-1; 9 nucleotides line up with TRBD1. V was clipped by 3 bases and J by 1 base; unmatched bases: 4. The CDR3 runs to 15 residues. CDR1 SGHDT and CDR2 YYEEEE come from the germline V gene. CDR3 protein: CASSWGGQGNTEAFF. The CDR3 coding sequence is TGTGCCAGCAGCTGGGGGGGACAGGGGAACACTGAAGCTTTCTTT.

This clone was counted only a few times. The gene calls are TRBV7-8 and TRBJ1-2, with 9 bases fitting TRBD1. After removal of 4 bases from V and 8 bases from J, the junction contained 8 bases not matched to a gene. In germline, CDR1 is SGHVS, CDR2 FQNEAQ. The CDR3 runs to 14 residues. This CDR3 is CASSSLQGAKGYTF. In nucleotides, the CDR3 is TGTGCCAGCAGCTCTCTACAGGGGGCGAAAGGCTACACCTTC.

This clone was counted between two and nine times. The CDR3 sequence: CASSREHSSTDTQYF. The CDR3 DNA reads TGTGCCAGCAGCCGTGAACACAGTAGCACAGATACGCAGTATTTT. V gene TRBV13 combines with J gene TRBJ2-3; D not certain. Trimming removed 5 bases at V and 0 bases at J, with 12 bases between. Germline CDR1 and CDR2: PRHDT and FYEKMQ (reference sequence). The CDR3 loop spans 15 amino acids.

J is TRBJ1-1 and V is TRBV11-2, with D possibly TRBD1 on 5 matching bases. The V end lost 3 bases, the J end lost 7 bases, and 18 bases lay between the germline ends. The CDR3 loop spans 15 amino acids. The germline V gene has CDR1 SGHAT and CDR2 FQNNGV. CDR3 protein: CASSFGAERQGEAFF. The CDR3 nucleotides are TGTGCCAGCAGCTTTGGGGCCGAGAGGCAGGGTGAAGCTTTCTTT. Supplemented by reference TRBV11-2 and TRBJ1-1, the full variable domain reads EAGVAQSPRYKIIEKRQSVAFWCNPISGHATLYWYQQILGQGPKLLIQFQNNGVVDDSQLPKDRFSAERLKGVDSTLKIQPAKLEDSAVYLCASSFGAERQGEAFFGQGTRLTVV.

Only a few counts were recorded for this clone. This rearrangement joins TRBV6-5 to TRBJ2-7; no reliable D call. Germline-derived CDR1 and CDR2 are MNHEY and SVGAGI. The CDR3 is 13 residues long. The V end lost 5 bases, the J end lost 6 bases, and 14 bases lay between the germline ends. The DNA of the CDR3 is TGTGCCAGCAGTCGGAGTATCGGGTCCGAGCAGTACTTC. It encodes CASSRSIGSEQYF.

This rearrangement joins TRBV6-5 to TRBJ2-7, with 7 bases lining up with TRBD1. This CDR3 has 15 residues. Germline V gene lookup returns CDR1 MNHEY and CDR2 SVGAGI. Trimming cost V 0 bases and J 5 bases; bases outside gene matches: 7. CDR3 in amino acids: CASSYSWDSTHEQYF. The CDR3 coding sequence is TGTGCCAGCAGTTACTCCTGGGACAGTACCCACGAGCAGTACTTC.

The V call is TRBV2, the J call TRBJ1-2; TRBD1 aligns across 8 bases. The CDR3 is 13 amino acids. The V gene end was trimmed by 5 bases and the J gene end by 6 bases; junction bases not matched to a gene: 5. Per germline, CDR1 SNHLY and CDR2 FYNNEI. The CDR3 region is CASSIQGADGYTF. In DNA, the CDR3 is TGTGCCAGCAGTATTCAGGGGGCGGATGGCTACACCTTC.

The chain combines TRBV19 with TRBJ1-1, with 7 bases that match TRBD1. J lost 0 bases, V lost 6 bases, and 7 bases had no gene match. CDR3 length equals 15 residues. Germline V gene lookup returns CDR1 LNHDA and CDR2 SQIVND (reference sequence). The CDR3 DNA follows: TGTGCCAGTAGCAGACCGGGACAGATGAACACTGAAGCTTTCTTT. Its protein product is CASSRPGQMNTEAFF.

DNA for the CDR3: TGTGCCATCAGTAGACAGGGAACGATAGAGACCCAGTACTTC. Amino acid sequence: CAISRQGTIETQYF. The chain uses TRBV10-3 and TRBJ2-5, with TRBD1 matching over 7 bases. The CDR3 loop spans 14 amino acids. V trimming: 5 bases; J trimming: 4 bases; junction bases outside the gene matches: 7. Germline CDR1 and CDR2: ENHRY and SYGVKD.

The rearrangement links TRBV23-1 to TRBJ2-2; perhaps D is TRBD1 or TRBD2 (6 bases each). TRBV23-1 is reported as an ORF; its role is uncertain. With 0 bases removed from V and 5 bases from J, the gap between germline ends came to 19 bases. CDR3 length equals 18 residues. CDR3 protein: CASSQSPRGGRGTGELFF. CDR3 DNA sequence: TGCGCCAGCAGTCAATCACCAAGGGGAGGCAGGGGAACCGGGGAGCTGTTTTTT.

This clone is termed medium-sized (0.01 to 0.1%). This chain links TRBV10-1 with TRBJ1-5; D gene uncertain. V was cut by 0 bases and J by 7 bases, with 10 bases left in between. The CDR3 totals 14 residues. CDR1 and CDR2 from the germline V gene are WNHNN and SYGVQD (reference sequence). The CDR3 region is CASSESWAGQPQHF. As DNA, the CDR3 is TGCGCCAGCAGTGAGTCCTGGGCGGGACAGCCCCAGCATTTT.

In nucleotides, the CDR3 is TGTGCCAGCAGCGTAGGGGGGGGACAGGGCCTAATGAACACTGAAGCTTTCTTT. It translates to CASSVGGGQGLMNTEAFF. The chain employs TRBV9 and TRBJ1-1; 9 nucleotides agree with TRBD1. Germline V gene lookup returns CDR1 SGDLS and CDR2 YYNGEE. The CDR3 totals 18 residues. Trimming took 0 bases from V and 0 from J; bases not matched to a gene: 9.

The chain employs TRBV7-2 and TRBJ2-5; the D gene is possibly TRBD2 (5 bases). The CDR3 consists of 14 residues. V gave up 2 bases and J gave up 7 bases, with 14 bases separating them. Germline CDR1 SGHTA, CDR2 FQGNSA. The chain's CDR3 is CASSLSRPSGTQYF. The CDR3 DNA sequence: TGTGCCAGCAGCTTATCGAGGCCGAGCGGGACCCAGTACTTC.

The genes are TRBV6-6 and TRBJ1-2; TRBD1 agrees at 9 bases. CDR1 MNHNY and CDR2 SVGAGI come from the germline V gene (reference sequence). Unmatched junction bases numbered 4, after V lost 8 bases and J lost 3 bases. The CDR3 loop spans 13 amino acids. This CDR3 is CASRTGEDYGYTF. CDR3 bases: TGTGCCAGCCGGACAGGGGAAGACTATGGCTACACCTTC.

The CDR3 DNA reads as TGTGCCAGCAGCTCCGCGGCGGGGGCTGTTTATCACAATGAGCAGTTCTTC. Protein product: CASSSAAGAVYHNEQFF. V is TRBV11-2 and J is TRBJ2-1; the D gene is possibly TRBD2 (7 bases). The CDR3 has 17 residues. From germline, CDR1 is SGHAT and CDR2 FQNNGV. V was trimmed by 4 bases and J by 5 bases, leaving 21 bases between them. The full variable domain, rest sourced from reference TRBV11-2 and TRBJ2-1, is EAGVAQSPRYKIIEKRQSVAFWCNPISGHATLYWYQQILGQGPKLLIQFQNNGVVDDSQLPKDRFSAERLKGVDSTLKIQPAKLEDSAVYLCASSSAAGAVYHNEQFFGPGTRLTVL.

The chain has TRBV4-1 and TRBJ2-3; D ambiguous. The CDR3 sequence is 15 residues long. Germline lookup yields CDR1 MGHRA and CDR2 YSYEKL. Trimming removed 1 base from V and 1 base from J, with 9 bases in between. The CDR3: CASSQVTTRTDTQYF. The CDR3 DNA follows: TGCGCCAGCAGCCAAGTCACGACCCGCACAGATACGCAGTATTTT.

This rearrangement joins TRBV7-8 to TRBJ2-3, with D possibly being TRBD2 (7 bases). The CDR3 has 16 residues. Germline CDR1 SGHVS, CDR2 FQNEAQ. V was shortened by 6 bases and J by 2 bases, with 18 bases between the two germline ends. The CDR3 spells CASRTWGGADTDTQYF. CDR3 DNA sequence: TGTGCCAGCAGAACCTGGGGGGGGGCGGACACAGATACGCAGTATTTT.